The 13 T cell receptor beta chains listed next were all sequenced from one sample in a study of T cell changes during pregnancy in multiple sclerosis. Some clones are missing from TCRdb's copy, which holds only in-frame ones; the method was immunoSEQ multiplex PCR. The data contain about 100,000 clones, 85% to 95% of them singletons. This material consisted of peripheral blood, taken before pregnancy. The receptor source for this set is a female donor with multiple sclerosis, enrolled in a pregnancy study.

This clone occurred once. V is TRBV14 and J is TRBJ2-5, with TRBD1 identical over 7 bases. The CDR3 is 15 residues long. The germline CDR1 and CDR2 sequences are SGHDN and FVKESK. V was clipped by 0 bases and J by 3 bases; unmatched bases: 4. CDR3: CASSQDPGQKETQYF. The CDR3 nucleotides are TGTGCCAGCAGCCAAGATCCGGGACAGAAAGAGACCCAGTACTTC. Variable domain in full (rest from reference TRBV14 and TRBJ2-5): EAGVTQFPSHSVIEKGQTVTLRCDPISGHDNLYWYRRVMGKEIKFLLHFVKESKQDESGMPNNRFLAERTGGTYSTLKVQPAELEDSGVYFCASSQDPGQKETQYFGPGTRLLVL.

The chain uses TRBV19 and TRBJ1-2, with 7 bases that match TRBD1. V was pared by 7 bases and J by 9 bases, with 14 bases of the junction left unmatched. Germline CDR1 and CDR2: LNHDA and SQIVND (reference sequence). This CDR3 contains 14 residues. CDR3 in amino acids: CASKIRDRDYSYTF. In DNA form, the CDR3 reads TGTGCCAGTAAGATAAGGGACAGAGATTATAGCTACACCTTC.

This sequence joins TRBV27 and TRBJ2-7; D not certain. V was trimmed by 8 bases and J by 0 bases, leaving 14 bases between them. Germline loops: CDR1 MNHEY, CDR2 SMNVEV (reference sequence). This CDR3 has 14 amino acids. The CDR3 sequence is CASGRPRLSYEQYF. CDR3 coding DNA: TGTGCCAGCGGCCGACCGCGGCTCTCCTACGAGCAGTACTTC.

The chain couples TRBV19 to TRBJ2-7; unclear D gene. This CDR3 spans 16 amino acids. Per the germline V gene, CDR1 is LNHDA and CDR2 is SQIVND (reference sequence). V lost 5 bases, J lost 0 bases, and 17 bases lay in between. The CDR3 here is CASSSVTESTSYEQYF. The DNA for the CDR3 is TGTGCCAGTAGTTCAGTAACAGAGTCGACCTCCTACGAGCAGTACTTC.

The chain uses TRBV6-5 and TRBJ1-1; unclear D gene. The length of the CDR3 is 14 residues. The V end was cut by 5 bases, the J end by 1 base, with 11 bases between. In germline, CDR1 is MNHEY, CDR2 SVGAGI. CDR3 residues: CASSLNRGNTEAFF. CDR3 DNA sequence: TGTGCCAGCAGTCTGAATCGGGGGAACACTGAAGCTTTCTTT.

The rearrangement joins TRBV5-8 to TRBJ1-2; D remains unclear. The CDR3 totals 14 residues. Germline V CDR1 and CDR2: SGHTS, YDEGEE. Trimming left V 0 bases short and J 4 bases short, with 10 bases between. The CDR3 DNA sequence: TGTGCCAGCAGCTTGGATTGGCAGATCTATGGCTACACCTTC. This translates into CASSLDWQIYGYTF.

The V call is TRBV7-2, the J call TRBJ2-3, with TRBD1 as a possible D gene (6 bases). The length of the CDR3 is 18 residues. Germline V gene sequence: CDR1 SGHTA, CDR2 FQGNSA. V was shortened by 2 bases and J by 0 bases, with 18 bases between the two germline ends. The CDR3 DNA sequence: TGTGCCAGCAGCTTAAGGCCTAGGGGGACGTCTAGCACAGATACGCAGTATTTT. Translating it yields CASSLRPRGTSSTDTQYF.

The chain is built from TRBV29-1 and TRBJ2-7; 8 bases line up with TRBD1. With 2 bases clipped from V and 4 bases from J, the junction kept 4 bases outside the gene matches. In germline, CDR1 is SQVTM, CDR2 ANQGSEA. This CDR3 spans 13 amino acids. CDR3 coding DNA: TGCAGCGTTGAAAGGACAGGGACGTACGAGCAGTACTTC. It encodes CSVERTGTYEQYF.

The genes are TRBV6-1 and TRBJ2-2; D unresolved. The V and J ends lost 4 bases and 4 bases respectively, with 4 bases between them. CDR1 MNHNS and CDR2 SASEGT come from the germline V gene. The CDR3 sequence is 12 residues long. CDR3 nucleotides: TGTGCCAGCAGTGGCGCCACCGGGGAGCTGTTTTTT. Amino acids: CASSGATGELFF.

CDR3 amino acids: CASTLLGHLGNEQFF. The CDR3, as DNA: TGTGCCAGCACACTACTAGGTCACCTAGGTAATGAGCAGTTCTTC. This chain uses TRBV5-8 with TRBJ2-1; TRBD2 is a possible D gene (5 bases). Deletions cut 6 bases from V and 7 bases from J, with 20 bases between. Germline lookup yields CDR1 SGHTS and CDR2 YDEGEE. CDR3 length: 15 amino acids.

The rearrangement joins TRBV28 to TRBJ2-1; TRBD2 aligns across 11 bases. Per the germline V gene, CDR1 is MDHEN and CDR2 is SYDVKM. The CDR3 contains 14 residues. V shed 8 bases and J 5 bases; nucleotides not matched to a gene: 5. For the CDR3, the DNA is TGTGCCAGCGGGACGACTAGCGGGGACAATGAGCAGTTCTTC. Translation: CASGTTSGDNEQFF.

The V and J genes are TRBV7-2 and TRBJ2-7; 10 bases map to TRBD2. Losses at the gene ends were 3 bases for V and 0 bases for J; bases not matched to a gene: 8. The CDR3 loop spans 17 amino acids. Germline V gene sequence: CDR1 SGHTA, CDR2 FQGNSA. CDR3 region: CASSLRTSGKSSYEQYF. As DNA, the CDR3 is TGTGCCAGCAGCTTGAGGACTAGCGGAAAGAGCTCCTACGAGCAGTACTTC.

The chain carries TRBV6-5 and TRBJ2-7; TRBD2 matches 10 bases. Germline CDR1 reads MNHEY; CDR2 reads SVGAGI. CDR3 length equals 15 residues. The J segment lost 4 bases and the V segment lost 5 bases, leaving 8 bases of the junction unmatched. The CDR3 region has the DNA TGTGCCAGCAGTCGTGGACTAGCGGAGGGTTACGAGCAGTACTTC. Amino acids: CASSRGLAEGYEQYF.